The sequence of this T cell receptor beta chain was determined in a study of blood T cell repertoires in COVID-19. Study-wide context: Samples of COVID-19 (acute and convalescent) were obtained from the United States, Italy and Spain. T cells, B-cell-depleted T cells, or PBMCs provided the cDNA or gDNA that served as material.

Original processing methods: Reference gene primer amplification in the assay estimated nucleated cell counts. The protocol was immunoSEQ multiplex PCR, while the TCRdb copy is restricted to in-frame clones and leaves out a portion. V and J calls and clone size are as listed in that table; D and trimming were resolved from the DNA. The sample holds 100,000 to 150,000 clones, roughly 90% seen once. V shed 10 bases, J shed 11 bases, and the junction held 19 bases outside the gene matches. CDR1 SGDLS and CDR2 YYNGEE come from the germline V gene. This CDR3 contains 14 residues. This sequence originates from a man aged 45-60 years with acute or convalescent COVID-19. The sequenced sample was peripheral blood. The gene calls are TRBV9 and TRBJ2-3; 7 bases match TRBD2. The CDR3 nucleotides read TGTGCCCACGAGCCCCCCGCGGGAGACGACGGGCAGTATTTT. It translates to CAHEPPAGDDGQYF.